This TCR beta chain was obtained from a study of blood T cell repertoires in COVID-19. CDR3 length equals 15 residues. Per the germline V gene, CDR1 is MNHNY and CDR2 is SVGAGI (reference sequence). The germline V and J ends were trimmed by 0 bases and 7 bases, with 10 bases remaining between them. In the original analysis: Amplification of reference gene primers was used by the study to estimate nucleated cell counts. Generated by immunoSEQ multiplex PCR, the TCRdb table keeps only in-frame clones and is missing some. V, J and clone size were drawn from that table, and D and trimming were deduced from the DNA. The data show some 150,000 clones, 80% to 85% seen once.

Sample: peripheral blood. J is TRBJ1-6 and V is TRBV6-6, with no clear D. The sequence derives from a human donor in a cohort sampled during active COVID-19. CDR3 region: CASSYSEQQNSPLHF. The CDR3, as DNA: TGTGCCAGCAGTTACTCGGAACAGCAAAATTCACCCCTCCACTTT.